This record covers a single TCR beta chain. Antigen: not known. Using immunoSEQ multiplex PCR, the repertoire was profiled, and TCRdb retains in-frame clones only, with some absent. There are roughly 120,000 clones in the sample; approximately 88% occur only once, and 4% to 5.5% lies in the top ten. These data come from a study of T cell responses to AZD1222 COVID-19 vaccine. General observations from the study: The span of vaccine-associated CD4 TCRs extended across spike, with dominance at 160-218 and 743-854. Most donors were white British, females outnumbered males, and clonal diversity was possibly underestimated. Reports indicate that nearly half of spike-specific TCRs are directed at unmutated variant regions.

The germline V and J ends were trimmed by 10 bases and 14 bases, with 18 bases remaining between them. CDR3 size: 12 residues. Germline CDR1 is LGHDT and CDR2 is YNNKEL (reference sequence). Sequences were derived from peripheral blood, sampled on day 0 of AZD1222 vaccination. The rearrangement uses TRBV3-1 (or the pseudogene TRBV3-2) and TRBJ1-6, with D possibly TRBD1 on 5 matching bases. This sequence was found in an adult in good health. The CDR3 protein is CAIGDSGRALHF. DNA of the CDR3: TGTGCCATCGGAGACTCAGGGAGAGCCCTCCACTTT.